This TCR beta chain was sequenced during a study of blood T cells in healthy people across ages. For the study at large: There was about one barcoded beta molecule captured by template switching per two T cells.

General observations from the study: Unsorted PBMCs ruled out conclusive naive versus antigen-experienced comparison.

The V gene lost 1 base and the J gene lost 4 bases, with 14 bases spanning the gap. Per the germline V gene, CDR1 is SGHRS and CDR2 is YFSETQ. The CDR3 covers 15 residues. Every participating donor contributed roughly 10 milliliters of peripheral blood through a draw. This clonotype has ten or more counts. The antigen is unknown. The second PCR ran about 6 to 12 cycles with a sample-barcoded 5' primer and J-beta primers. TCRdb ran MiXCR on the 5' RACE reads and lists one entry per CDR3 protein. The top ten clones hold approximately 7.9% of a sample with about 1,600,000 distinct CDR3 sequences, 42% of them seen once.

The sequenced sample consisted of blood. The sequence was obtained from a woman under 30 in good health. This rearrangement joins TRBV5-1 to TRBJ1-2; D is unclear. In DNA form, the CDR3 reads TGCGCCAGCAGCTTGAATGCGGACTTAGTCTATGGCTACACCTTC. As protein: CASSLNADLVYGYTF.